Shown below are 24 T cell receptor beta chains from a single sample sequenced in a study of T cell responses to AZD1222 COVID-19 vaccine. Clones were sequenced by immunoSEQ multiplex PCR, and TCRdb holds only the in-frame ones, with some missing. Among 150,000 to 200,000 clones, 87% were seen once, and the ten largest hold around 3%. Specimen: peripheral blood, collected on day 0 of AZD1222 vaccination. The receptor source for this set is an adult in good health.

The CDR3 spells CASSFGVGTGELFF. The CDR3 DNA reads TGTGCCAGCAGCTTCGGGGTTGGCACCGGGGAGCTGTTTTTT. The genes are TRBV7-2 and TRBJ2-2; the D gene is possibly TRBD2 (5 bases). Germline lookup yields CDR1 SGHTA and CDR2 FQGNSA. The CDR3 runs to 14 residues. Trimming removed 3 bases from V and 4 bases from J, with 9 bases in between.

The chain combines TRBV11-2 with TRBJ2-7; D gene ambiguous. V was trimmed by 5 bases and J by 0 bases, leaving 14 bases between them. The CDR3 loop spans 15 amino acids. The V gene's germline CDR1 is SGHAT and CDR2 FQNNGV. The CDR3 here is CASSITAPFSYEQYF. For the CDR3, the DNA is TGTGCCAGCAGCATTACAGCGCCATTCTCCTACGAGCAGTACTTC.

V is TRBV5-1 and J is TRBJ1-6; 7 bases map to TRBD1. This CDR3 comprises 14 residues. Germline V gene sequence: CDR1 SGHRS, CDR2 YFSETQ. The ends lost 4 bases at V and 8 bases at J; junction bases unmatched: 6. The CDR3 DNA is TGCGCCAGCAGCCTGACAGGGCTGGATTCACCCCTCCACTTT. Amino acids: CASSLTGLDSPLHF. Full variable domain (rest looked up from reference TRBV5-1 and TRBJ1-6): KAGVTQTPRYLIKTRGQQVTLSCSPISGHRSVSWYQQTPGQGLQFLFEYFSETQRNKGNFPGRFSGRQFSNSRSEMNVSTLELGDSALYLCASSLTGLDSPLHFGNGTRLTVT.

V usage is TRBV7-9 and J usage is TRBJ1-1; D unresolved. The CDR3 is made up of 14 amino acids. Looked up from germline, CDR1 is SEHNR and CDR2 is FQNEAQ (reference sequence). The V end lost 2 bases, the J end lost 5 bases, and 12 bases lay between the germline ends. CDR3 sequence reads: CASSLMGELTEAFF. The DNA of the CDR3 is TGTGCCAGCAGCTTAATGGGAGAGTTGACTGAAGCTTTCTTT. Full variable domain (missing parts from reference TRBV7-9 and TRBJ1-1): DTGVSQNPRHKITKRGQNVTFRCDPISEHNRLYWYRQTLGQGPEFLTYFQNEAQLEKSRLLSDRFSAERPKGSFSTLEIQRTEQGDSAMYLCASSLMGELTEAFFGQGTRLTVV.

This chain uses TRBV4-1 with TRBJ2-3; D not resolved. CDR1 MGHRA and CDR2 YSYEKL come from the germline V gene. The CDR3 contains 13 residues. Trimming left V 4 bases short and J 1 base short, with 6 bases between. In nucleotides, the CDR3 is TGCGCCAGCAGCCTTCCGGGCACAGATACGCAGTATTTT. It specifies CASSLPGTDTQYF.

The J gene is TRBJ2-7, the V gene TRBV25-1, with 11 bases fitting TRBD2. There are 14 residues in the CDR3. The germline CDR1 and CDR2 sequences are MGHDK and SYGVNS. V shed 6 bases and J 4 bases; nucleotides not matched to a gene: 5. This chain's CDR3 is CASSRGLAGYEQYF. The DNA for the CDR3 is TGTGCCAGCAGCCGAGGACTAGCGGGTTACGAGCAGTACTTC.

This sequence joins TRBV5-4 and TRBJ2-2; no clear D gene. V lost 4 bases, J lost 4 bases, and 11 bases lay in between. Germline V gives CDR1 SGHNT, CDR2 YYREEE (reference sequence). This CDR3 has 14 amino acids. CDR3 region: CASSPSTGTGELFF. For the CDR3, the DNA is TGTGCCAGCAGCCCTTCGACGGGCACCGGGGAGCTGTTTTTT.

J is TRBJ1-2 and V is TRBV28; unclear D gene. Trimming removed 1 base from V and 4 bases from J, with 4 bases in between. Germline V lookup: CDR1 MDHEN, CDR2 SYDVKM. The CDR3 runs to 12 residues. DNA of the CDR3: TGTGCCAGCAGTTTATTGCCCTATGGCTACACCTTC. This codes for CASSLLPYGYTF.

The chain recombines TRBV6-5 with TRBJ1-3; 7 bases are shared with TRBD1. Germline CDR1 reads MNHEY; CDR2 reads SVGAGI. V shed 3 bases, J shed 0 bases, and the junction held 5 bases outside the gene matches. The CDR3 has 16 amino acids. The CDR3 DNA follows: TGTGCCAGCAGTTATACCGGGACAGCCTCTGGAAACACCATATATTTT. Amino acids: CASSYTGTASGNTIYF.

The table lists this clone with a few counts. The chain joins TRBV4-1 to TRBJ2-1; D might be TRBD2 (6 bases). The germline CDR1 and CDR2 sequences are MGHRA and YSYEKL. CDR3 length: 16 amino acids. V lost 4 bases and J 8 bases, leaving 21 bases between the germline ends. The CDR3 spells CASSPGGYEVFDEQFF. The CDR3, as DNA: TGCGCCAGCAGCCCTGGGGGGTACGAGGTTTTTGATGAGCAGTTCTTC.

The genes are TRBV5-1 and TRBJ2-7; tentatively, D is TRBD1 or TRBD2 (5 bases each). Deletions cut 2 bases from V and 3 bases from J, with 12 bases between. The length of the CDR3 is 14 residues. Germline loops: CDR1 SGHRS, CDR2 YFSETQ. CDR3 region: CASSLGDQFYEQYF. The CDR3 region has the DNA TGCGCCAGCAGCTTAGGGGACCAATTCTACGAGCAGTACTTC.

This clone occurred once. The chain joins TRBV7-9 to TRBJ2-7; no firm D call. The CDR3 covers 13 residues. Trimming took 1 base from V and 6 from J, leaving 10 bases between them. Germline V CDR1 and CDR2: SEHNR, FQNEAQ (reference sequence). The CDR3 coding sequence is TGTGCCAGCAGCTTAGTTGTGGGGTCCGAGCAGTACTTC. Its translation is CASSLVVGSEQYF.

The chain joins TRBV11-3 to TRBJ2-3; TRBD1 or TRBD2 may be the D gene (5 bases each). The CDR3 spans 14 residues. V was clipped by 0 bases and J by 3 bases, with 7 bases between them. Per the germline V gene, CDR1 is SGHNT and CDR2 is YENEEA. The CDR3: CASSLEWGTDTQYF. The CDR3 coding sequence is TGTGCCAGCAGCTTAGAATGGGGGACAGATACGCAGTATTTT.

This clone has just one count. This sequence joins TRBV11-2 and TRBJ2-7, with a tentative D call TRBD1 (7 bases). The CDR3 is 14 amino acids. V was pared by 1 base and J by 2 bases, with 9 bases between. Germline-derived CDR1 and CDR2 are SGHAT and FQNNGV. This CDR3 reads CASSLGGTAYEQYF. CDR3 nucleotides: TGTGCCAGCAGCTTAGGCGGGACAGCCTACGAGCAGTACTTC.

Only a few counts were recorded for this clone. The J gene is TRBJ2-1, the V gene TRBV28, with D unclear. The germline CDR1 and CDR2 sequences are MDHEN and SYDVKM. The CDR3 loop spans 13 amino acids. The V and J ends lost 6 bases and 5 bases respectively, with 11 bases between them. CDR3 in DNA: TGTGCCAGCAGCCCGACCCTCAACAATGAGCAGTTCTTC. Residues: CASSPTLNNEQFF.

The chain joins TRBV27 to TRBJ1-5; possible D gene TRBD1, 5 bases. The CDR3 runs 14 residues. Trimming stripped 6 bases from V and 3 bases from J, with 12 bases between. CDR1 and CDR2 from the germline V gene are MNHEY and SMNVEV (reference sequence). CDR3 sequence (DNA): TGTGCCAGCAGACCCGGACACGACAATCAGCCCCAGCATTTT. This gives the protein CASRPGHDNQPQHF.

J is TRBJ1-1 and V is TRBV27, with no clear D. The CDR3 loop spans 16 amino acids. Germline V gene sequence: CDR1 MNHEY, CDR2 SMNVEV (reference sequence). With 1 base removed from V and 6 bases from J, the gap between germline ends came to 18 bases. The CDR3 bases are TGTGCCAGCAGTTTATACGGATCGGGAGGCGGCTCTGAAGCTTTCTTT. Translating gives CASSLYGSGGGSEAFF.

This clone was seen a single time. This chain joins TRBV19 and TRBJ1-1, with D possibly TRBD1 on 6 matching bases. Deletions cut 6 bases from V and 1 base from J, with 12 bases between. CDR1 and CDR2 (germline): LNHDA, SQIVND (reference sequence). The CDR3 covers 14 residues. Here the CDR3 DNA reads TGTGCCAGTAGCTACGTAGGGGGGAACACTGAAGCTTTCTTT. It codes for CASSYVGGNTEAFF.

CDR3 nucleotides: TGCGCCAGTCATCCCGTCCCCCGATTTACAGAGTCGAGGTGGAGGTGGAATGAGCAGTTCTTC. This sequence encodes CASHPVPRFTESRWRWNEQFF. The chain recombines TRBV10-1 with TRBJ2-1, with TRBD2 as a possible D gene (5 bases). CDR1 and CDR2 (germline): WNHNN, SYGVQD (reference sequence). CDR3 length: 21 residues. The V and J ends lost 9 bases and 7 bases respectively, with 40 bases between them.

The J gene is TRBJ1-5, the V gene TRBV28; 10 bases map to TRBD1. The germline V gene has CDR1 MDHEN and CDR2 SYDVKM. The length of the CDR3 is 13 residues. Trimming removed 5 bases from V and 11 bases from J; junction bases left unmatched: 6. As DNA, the CDR3 is TGTGCCAGCAGTAGGGACAGGGGTAAGTCCCAGCATTTT. Translated, it gives CASSRDRGKSQHF.

V and J are TRBV19 and TRBJ1-4; D is unclear. The CDR3 covers 15 residues. V lost 2 bases to trimming and J lost 0 bases, with 7 bases between them. Germline V gene sequence: CDR1 LNHDA, CDR2 SQIVND (reference sequence). The CDR3 reads CASSIYPATNEKLFF. The CDR3 DNA is TGTGCCAGTAGTATATATCCCGCAACTAATGAAAAACTGTTTTTT.

This chain uses TRBV5-1 with TRBJ1-5; a possible D gene is TRBD1 (5 bases). Germline CDR1 and CDR2: SGHRS and YFSETQ. The CDR3 consists of 15 residues. Trimming removed 1 base at V and 1 base at J, with 9 bases between. The CDR3 DNA reads TGCGCCAGCAGCTTGTCTTGGGACAGCAATCAGCCCCAGCATTTT. It yields the protein CASSLSWDSNQPQHF.

The chain couples TRBV27 to TRBJ2-7, with 7 nucleotides matching TRBD1. Trimming took 4 bases from V and 0 from J; bases not matched to a gene: 3. The CDR3 totals 14 residues. Germline V gene sequence: CDR1 MNHEY, CDR2 SMNVEV (reference sequence). The DNA of the CDR3 is TGTGCCAGCAGTTATAGGGACAGCTCCTACGAGCAGTACTTC. This sequence encodes CASSYRDSSYEQYF.

The rearrangement links TRBV6-4 to TRBJ2-1; 7 nucleotides match TRBD1. Germline CDR1 and CDR2: MRHNA and SNTAGT. Trimming took 6 bases from V and 15 from J; bases not matched to a gene: 8. CDR3 length: 11 amino acids. The CDR3, as DNA: TGTGCCAGCAGGCTGGGGACAGTTCTGTTCTTC. It specifies CASRLGTVLFF.